The text below deals with one TCR beta chain. J lost 3 bases, V lost 0 bases, and 7 bases had no gene match. Germline V gene data show CDR1 as SGHDT and CDR2 as YYEEEE. This CDR3 is built from 18 residues. The data stem from a study of control samples from healthy donors and cancer patients. Assay: immunoSEQ multiplex PCR; the TCRdb copy retains only in-frame clones and omits some. Here the sample spans some 150,000 clones, about 93% being singletons. This sequence originates from a man aged 45-60 years in good health. V usage is TRBV5-6 and J usage is TRBJ2-1, with 12 bases lining up with TRBD2. Sequenced sample: blood. The CDR3 is CASSLELAGGPVYNEQFF. CDR3 nucleotide sequence: TGTGCCAGCAGCTTGGAGCTAGCGGGAGGGCCGGTCTACAATGAGCAGTTCTTC.